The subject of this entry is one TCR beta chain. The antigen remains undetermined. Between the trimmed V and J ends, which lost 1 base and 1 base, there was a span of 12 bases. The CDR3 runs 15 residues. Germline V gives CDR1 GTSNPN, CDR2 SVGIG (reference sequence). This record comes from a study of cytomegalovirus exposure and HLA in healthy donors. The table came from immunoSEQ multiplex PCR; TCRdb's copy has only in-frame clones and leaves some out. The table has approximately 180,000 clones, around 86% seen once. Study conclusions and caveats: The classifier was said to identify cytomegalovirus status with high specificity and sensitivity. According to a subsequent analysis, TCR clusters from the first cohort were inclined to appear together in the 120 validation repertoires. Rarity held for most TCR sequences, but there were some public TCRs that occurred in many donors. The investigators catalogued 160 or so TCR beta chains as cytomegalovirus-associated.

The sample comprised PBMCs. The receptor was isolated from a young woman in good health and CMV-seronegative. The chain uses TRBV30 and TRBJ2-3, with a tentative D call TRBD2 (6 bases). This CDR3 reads CAWSDRPGGTDTQYF. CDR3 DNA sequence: TGTGCCTGGAGTGACCGCCCGGGGGGCACAGATACGCAGTATTTT. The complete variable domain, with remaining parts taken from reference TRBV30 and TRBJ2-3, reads SQTIHQWPATLVQPVGSPLSLECTVEGTSNPNLYWYRQAAGRGLQLLFYSVGIGQISSEVPQNLSASRPQDRQFILSSKKLLLSDSGFYLCAWSDRPGGTDTQYFGPGTRLTVL.